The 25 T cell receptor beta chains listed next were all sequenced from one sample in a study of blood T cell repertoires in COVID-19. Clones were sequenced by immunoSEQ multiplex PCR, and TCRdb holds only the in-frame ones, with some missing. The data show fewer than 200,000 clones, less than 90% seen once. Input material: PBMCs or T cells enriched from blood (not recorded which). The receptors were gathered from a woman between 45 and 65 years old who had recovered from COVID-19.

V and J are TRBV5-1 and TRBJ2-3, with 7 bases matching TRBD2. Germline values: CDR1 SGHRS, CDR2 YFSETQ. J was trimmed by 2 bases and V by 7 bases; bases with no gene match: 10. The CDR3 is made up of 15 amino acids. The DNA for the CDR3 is TGCGCCAGCGGCCCTAGGGACTACCTCACAGATACGCAGTATTTT. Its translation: CASGPRDYLTDTQYF.

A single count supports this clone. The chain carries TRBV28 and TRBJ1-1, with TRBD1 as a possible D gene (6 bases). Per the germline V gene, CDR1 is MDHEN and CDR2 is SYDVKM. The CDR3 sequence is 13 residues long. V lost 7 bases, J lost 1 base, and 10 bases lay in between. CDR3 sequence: CASTTGGNTEAFF. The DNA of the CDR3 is TGTGCCAGCACGACAGGAGGGAACACTGAAGCTTTCTTT.

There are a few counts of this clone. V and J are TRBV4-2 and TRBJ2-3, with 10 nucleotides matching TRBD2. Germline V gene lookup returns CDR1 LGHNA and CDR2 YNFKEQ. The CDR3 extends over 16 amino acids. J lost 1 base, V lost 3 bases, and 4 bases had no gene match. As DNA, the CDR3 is TGTGCCAGCAGCCAGGATCTAGCGGGGGGCACAGATACGCAGTATTTT. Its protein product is CASSQDLAGGTDTQYF.

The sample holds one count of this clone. CDR3 nucleotide sequence: TGCGCCAGCAGCCAAGAGGTGGTCGGAGCAACCGGGGAGCTGTTTTTT. Translated, it gives CASSQEVVGATGELFF. The chain carries TRBV4-3 and TRBJ2-2; D remains unclear. The V and J ends lost 0 bases and 5 bases respectively, with 13 bases between them. The CDR3 covers 16 residues. Looked up from germline, CDR1 is LGHNA and CDR2 is YSLEER.

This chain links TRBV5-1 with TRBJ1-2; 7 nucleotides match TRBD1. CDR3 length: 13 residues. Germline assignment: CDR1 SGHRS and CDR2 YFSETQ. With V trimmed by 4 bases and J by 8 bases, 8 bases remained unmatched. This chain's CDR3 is CASSVSGGNGYTF. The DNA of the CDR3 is TGCGCCAGCAGCGTATCAGGGGGGAACGGCTACACCTTC. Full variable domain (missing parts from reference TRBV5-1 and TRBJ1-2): KAGVTQTPRYLIKTRGQQVTLSCSPISGHRSVSWYQQTPGQGLQFLFEYFSETQRNKGNFPGRFSGRQFSNSRSEMNVSTLELGDSALYLCASSVSGGNGYTFGSGTRLTVV.

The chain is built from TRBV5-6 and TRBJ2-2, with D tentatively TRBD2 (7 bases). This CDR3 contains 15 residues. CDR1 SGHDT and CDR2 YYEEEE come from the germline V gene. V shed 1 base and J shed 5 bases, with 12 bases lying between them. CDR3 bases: TGTGCCAGCAGCTTGCGGGGGGCCGGGACCGGGGAGCTGTTTTTT. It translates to CASSLRGAGTGELFF.

This CDR3 reads CAWSRGDLNTEAFF. As DNA, the CDR3 is TGTGCCTGGAGTCGTGGAGATCTGAACACTGAAGCTTTCTTT. V is TRBV30 and J is TRBJ1-1; D is unresolved. Deletions cut 2 bases from V and 0 bases from J, with 10 bases between. The CDR3 has 14 residues. CDR1 is GTSNPN, CDR2 SVGIG, per germline (reference sequence).

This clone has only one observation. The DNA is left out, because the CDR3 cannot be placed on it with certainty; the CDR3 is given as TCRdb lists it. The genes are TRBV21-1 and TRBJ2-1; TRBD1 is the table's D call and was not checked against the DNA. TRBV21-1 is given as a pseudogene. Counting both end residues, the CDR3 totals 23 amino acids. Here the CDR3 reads CASSPRGLWRAVLRARGYGGLFF.

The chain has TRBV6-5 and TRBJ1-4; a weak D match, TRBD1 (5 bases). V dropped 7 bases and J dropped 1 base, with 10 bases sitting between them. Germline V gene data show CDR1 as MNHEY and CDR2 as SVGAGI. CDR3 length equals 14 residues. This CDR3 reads CASTLGGTNEKLFF. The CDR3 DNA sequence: TGTGCCAGCACCCTCGGGGGAACTAATGAAAAACTGTTTTTT.

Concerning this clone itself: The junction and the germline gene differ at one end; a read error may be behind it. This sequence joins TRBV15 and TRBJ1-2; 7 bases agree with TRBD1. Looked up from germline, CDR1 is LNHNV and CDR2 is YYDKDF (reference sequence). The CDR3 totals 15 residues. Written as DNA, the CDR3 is TGTGCCGCCAGCAGAGAGAGGACAGGTGTTTATGGCTACACCTTC. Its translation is CAASRERTGVYGYTF.

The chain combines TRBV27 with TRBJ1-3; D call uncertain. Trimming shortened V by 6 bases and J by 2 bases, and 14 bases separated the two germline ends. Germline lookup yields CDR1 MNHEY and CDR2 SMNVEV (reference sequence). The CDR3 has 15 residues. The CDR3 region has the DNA TGTGCCAGCAGCTACGGTGTGTCCCCTGGAAACACCATATATTTT. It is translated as CASSYGVSPGNTIYF.

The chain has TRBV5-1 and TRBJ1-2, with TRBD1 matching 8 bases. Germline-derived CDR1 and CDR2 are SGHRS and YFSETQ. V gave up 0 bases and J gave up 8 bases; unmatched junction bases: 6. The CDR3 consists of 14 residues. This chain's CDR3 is CASSLVQGADGYTF. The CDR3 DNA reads TGCGCCAGCAGCTTGGTTCAGGGGGCAGACGGCTACACCTTC.

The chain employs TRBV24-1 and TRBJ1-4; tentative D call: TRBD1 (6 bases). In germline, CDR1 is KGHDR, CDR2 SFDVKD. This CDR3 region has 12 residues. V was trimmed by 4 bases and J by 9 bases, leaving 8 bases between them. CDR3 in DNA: TGTGCCACCAGTGAAACAGGGCAAAAACTGTTTTTT. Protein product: CATSETGQKLFF.

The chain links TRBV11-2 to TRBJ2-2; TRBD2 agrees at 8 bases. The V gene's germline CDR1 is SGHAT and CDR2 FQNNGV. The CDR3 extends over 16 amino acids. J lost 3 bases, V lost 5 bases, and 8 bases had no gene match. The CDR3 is CASSPIAGSDTGELFF. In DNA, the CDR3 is TGTGCCAGCAGCCCCATAGCGGGAAGTGACACCGGGGAGCTGTTTTTT.

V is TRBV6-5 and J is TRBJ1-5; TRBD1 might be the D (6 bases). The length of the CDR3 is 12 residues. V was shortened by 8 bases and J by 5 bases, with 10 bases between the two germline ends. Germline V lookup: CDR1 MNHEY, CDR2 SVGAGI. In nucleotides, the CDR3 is TGTGCCAGCCGGGGGGCTTATCAGCCCCAGCATTTT. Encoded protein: CASRGAYQPQHF.

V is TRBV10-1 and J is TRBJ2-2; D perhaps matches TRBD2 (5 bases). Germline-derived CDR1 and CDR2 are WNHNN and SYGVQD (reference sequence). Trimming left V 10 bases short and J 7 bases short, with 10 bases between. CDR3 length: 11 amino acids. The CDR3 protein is CATPRGGELFF. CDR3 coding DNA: TGCGCCACCCCCCGGGGCGGGGAGCTGTTTTTT.

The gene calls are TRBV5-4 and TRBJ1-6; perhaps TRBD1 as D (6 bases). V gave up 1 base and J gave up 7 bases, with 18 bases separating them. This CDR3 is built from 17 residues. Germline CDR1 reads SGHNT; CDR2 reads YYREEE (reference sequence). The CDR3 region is CASSLTRPDSVNSPLHF. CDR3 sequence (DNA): TGTGCCAGCAGCTTGACCCGACCGGACAGCGTCAATTCACCCCTCCACTTT.

CDR3 loop: CASSRQGAWEPQHF. The DNA for the CDR3 is TGTGCCAGCAGTCGACAGGGGGCGTGGGAGCCCCAGCATTTT. This chain links TRBV6-5 with TRBJ1-5, with TRBD1 identical over 10 bases. The CDR3 sequence is 14 residues long. V lost 5 bases, J lost 8 bases, and 6 bases stayed unmatched. Germline assignment: CDR1 MNHEY and CDR2 SVGAGI.

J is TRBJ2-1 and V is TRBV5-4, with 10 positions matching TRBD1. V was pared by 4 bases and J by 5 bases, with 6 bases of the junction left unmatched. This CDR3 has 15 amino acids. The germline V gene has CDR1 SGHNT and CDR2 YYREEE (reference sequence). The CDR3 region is CASSPWTGGDNEQFF. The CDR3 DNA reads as TGTGCCAGCAGCCCATGGACAGGGGGGGACAATGAGCAGTTCTTC.

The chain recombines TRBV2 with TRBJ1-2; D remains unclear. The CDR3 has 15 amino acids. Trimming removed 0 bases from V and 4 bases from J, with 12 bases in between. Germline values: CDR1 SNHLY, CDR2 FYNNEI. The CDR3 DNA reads TGTGCCAGCAGTGAAGCGCTTATGACTCTCTATGGCTACACCTTC. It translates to CASSEALMTLYGYTF.

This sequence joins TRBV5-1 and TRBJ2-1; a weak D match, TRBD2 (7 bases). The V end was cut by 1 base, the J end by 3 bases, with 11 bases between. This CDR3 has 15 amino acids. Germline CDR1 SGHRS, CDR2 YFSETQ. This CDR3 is CASSLWGGGYNEQFF. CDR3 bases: TGCGCCAGCAGCTTGTGGGGGGGCGGCTACAATGAGCAGTTCTTC. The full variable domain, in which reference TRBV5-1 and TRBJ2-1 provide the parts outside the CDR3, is KAGVTQTPRYLIKTRGQQVTLSCSPISGHRSVSWYQQTPGQGLQFLFEYFSETQRNKGNFPGRFSGRQFSNSRSEMNVSTLELGDSALYLCASSLWGGGYNEQFFGPGTRLTVL.

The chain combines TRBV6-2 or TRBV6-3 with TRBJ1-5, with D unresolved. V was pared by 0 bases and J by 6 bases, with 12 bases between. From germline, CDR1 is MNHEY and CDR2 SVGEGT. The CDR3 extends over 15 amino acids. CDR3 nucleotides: TGTGCCAGCAGTTACTCGGAGCGTTCCGGTCAGCCCCAGCATTTT. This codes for CASSYSERSGQPQHF.

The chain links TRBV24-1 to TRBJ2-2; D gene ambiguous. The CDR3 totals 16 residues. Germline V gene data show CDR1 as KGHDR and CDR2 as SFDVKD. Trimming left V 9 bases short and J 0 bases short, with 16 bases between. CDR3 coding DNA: TGTGCCACCGCTCCTTATGCGCCGGCGAACACCGGGGAGCTGTTTTTT. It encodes CATAPYAPANTGELFF.

CDR3 DNA: TGTGCCAGCAGCTTGACAGGGTCTAACTATGGCTACACCTTC. It specifies CASSLTGSNYGYTF. The V call is TRBV7-9, the J call TRBJ1-2; TRBD1 aligns across 7 bases. This CDR3 spans 14 amino acids. Germline CDR1 and CDR2: SEHNR and FQNEAQ (reference sequence). Trimming at V came to 3 bases and at J to 0 bases, leaving 1 base not matched to a gene.

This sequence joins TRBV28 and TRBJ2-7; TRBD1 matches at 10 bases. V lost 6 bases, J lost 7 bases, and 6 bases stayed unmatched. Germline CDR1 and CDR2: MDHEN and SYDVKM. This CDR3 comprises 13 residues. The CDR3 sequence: CASRRTGGREQYV. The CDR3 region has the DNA TGTGCCAGCAGGCGGACAGGGGGTAGGGAGCAGTACGTC.